The clone carrying this T cell receptor beta chain showed up just once. V lost 3 bases, J lost 6 bases, and 4 bases stayed unmatched. Germline CDR1 reads LGHNA; CDR2 reads YNFKEQ. The CDR3 runs to 14 residues. These data come from a study of T-cell reconstitution after alpha-beta-depleted transplantation in children. The TCRbeta library incorporated unique molecular identifiers. TCRdb re-called the PCR reads through MiXCR, storing one row per CDR3 protein. The profile shows approximately 350,000 distinct CDR3 sequences, 10% of them singletons. The sample was PBMCs from the stem cell graft donor, taken from the stem cell graft. The chain uses TRBV4-2 and TRBJ2-7, with TRBD1 identical over 11 bases. The origin of this receptor is a human donor who donated a stem cell graft to a child with acute lymphoblastic leukemia. The CDR3 loop is CASSHGQGAGEQYF. The DNA for the CDR3 is TGTGCCAGCAGCCATGGACAGGGGGCTGGCGAGCAGTACTTC.